Below are 11 T cell receptor beta chains sequenced from a single sample in a study of T cell repertoires in cytomegalovirus infection. TCRdb redid the calling of the reads with MiXCR, one entry per CDR3 protein. The sample contains roughly 500,000 distinct CDR3 sequences, approximately 10% of which appear only once. The specimen was PBMCs. These receptors came from a human donor in good health (CMV status not recorded). Some clones in this sample may be carry-over from other donors' samples.

The chain has TRBV2 and TRBJ1-5; D perhaps matches TRBD1 (5 bases). The germline gives CDR1 SNHLY, CDR2 FYNNEI. The V and J ends lost 4 bases and 0 bases respectively, with 22 bases between them. The CDR3 spans 19 residues. Here the CDR3 reads CASSGPWGSGTYSNQPQHF. Here the CDR3 DNA reads TGTGCCAGCAGTGGCCCTTGGGGCAGTGGAACCTATAGCAATCAGCCCCAGCATTTT. Supplemented by reference TRBV2 and TRBJ1-5, the full variable domain reads EPEVTQTPSHQVTQMGQEVILRCVPISNHLYFYWYRQILGQKVEFLVSFYNNEISEKSEIFDDQFSVERPDGSNFTLKIRSTKLEDSAMYFCASSGPWGSGTYSNQPQHFGDGTRLSIL.

The chain couples TRBV20-1 to TRBJ1-2, with D perhaps matching TRBD1 (5 bases). The length of the CDR3 is 11 residues. Germline CDR1 DFQATT, CDR2 SNEGSKA (reference sequence). Trimming stripped 5 bases from V and 8 bases from J, with 12 bases between. The CDR3 bases are TGCAGTGCTTTACAGGCGAGGGGCTACACCTTC. This gives the protein CSALQARGYTF.

In this sample, this clonotype turned up a few times. The chain recombines TRBV9 with TRBJ2-5; D is perhaps TRBD1 or TRBD2 (5 bases each). Trimming cost V 0 bases and J 4 bases, with 7 bases left between them. Germline V gives CDR1 SGDLS, CDR2 YYNGEE. This CDR3 has 13 residues. The CDR3, as DNA: TGTGCCAGCAGCGTAGCGGGGACAGAGACCCAGTACTTC. This gives the protein CASSVAGTETQYF.

This clonotype was counted at least ten times. The gene calls are TRBV12-3 or TRBV12-4 and TRBJ2-4, with D perhaps TRBD1 or TRBD2 (5 bases each). This CDR3 is built from 16 residues. The V end lost 4 bases, the J end lost 0 bases, and 13 bases lay between the germline ends. The CDR3 sequence: CASSSRDRLAKNIQYF. CDR3 coding DNA: TGTGCCAGCAGTTCCCGGGACCGCCTAGCCAAAAACATTCAGTACTTC.

This clonotype was picked up a small number of times. This sequence joins TRBV29-1 and TRBJ2-3; the match to TRBD2 covers 7 bases. CDR3 length equals 13 residues. CDR1 SQVTM and CDR2 ANQGSEA come from the germline V gene. Unmatched junction bases numbered 2, after V lost 1 base and J lost 4 bases. The CDR3 DNA follows: TGCAGCGTTGAAGTGGCGGGGGCAGATACGCAGTATTTT. It codes for CSVEVAGADTQYF.

This clonotype was observed a handful of times. The rearrangement links TRBV5-4 to TRBJ1-6; D possibly corresponds to TRBD1 (6 bases). Germline assignment: CDR1 SGHNT and CDR2 YYREEE (reference sequence). V was trimmed by 0 bases and J by 9 bases, leaving 10 bases between them. This CDR3 has 14 residues. CDR3 bases: TGTGCCAGCAGCTTGGAAGGGGGTCGTTCACCCCTCCACTTT. Its protein is CASSLEGGRSPLHF.

This clonotype has just a few counts. The chain combines TRBV29-1 with TRBJ2-7; D ambiguous. CDR1 is SQVTM, CDR2 ANQGSEA, per germline. The V gene lost 6 bases and the J gene lost 3 bases, with 6 bases spanning the gap. The CDR3 is 10 residues long. CDR3 in DNA: TGCAGCGTATACTACTACGAGCAGTACTTC. This translates into CSVYYYEQYF.

Many counts were recorded for this clonotype. The chain is built from TRBV7-2 and TRBJ2-1, with D tentatively TRBD1 (5 bases). This CDR3 is 11 amino acids long. With 4 bases removed from V and 12 bases from J, the gap between germline ends came to 10 bases. Germline loops: CDR1 SGHTA, CDR2 FQGNSA. This chain's CDR3 is CASSYSRGQFF. The CDR3 coding sequence is TGTGCCAGCAGCTACTCTAGGGGGCAGTTCTTC.

Many counts were recorded for this clonotype. The chain links TRBV3-1 to TRBJ2-3; the match to TRBD1 covers 8 bases. The CDR3 loop spans 15 amino acids. The J segment lost 2 bases and the V segment lost 7 bases, leaving 8 bases of the junction unmatched. Germline V gene lookup returns CDR1 LGHDT and CDR2 YNNKEL (reference sequence). The CDR3: CASTRGQGNTDTQYF. In nucleotides, the CDR3 is TGTGCCAGCACCCGTGGACAGGGTAACACAGATACGCAGTATTTT.

The V and J genes are TRBV27 and TRBJ2-7; D tentatively reads TRBD1 or TRBD2 (7 bases each). There are 15 residues in the CDR3. The germline V gene has CDR1 MNHEY and CDR2 SMNVEV (reference sequence). With 8 bases removed from V and 7 bases from J, the gap between germline ends came to 24 bases. CDR3 coding DNA: TGTGCCAGCGGAGACCGACAGGGAGGGTTCAGGGAGCAGTACTTC. It translates to CASGDRQGGFREQYF.

This clonotype has at least ten counts. The chain carries TRBV6-6 and TRBJ2-5, with D tentatively TRBD1 (6 bases). CDR1 and CDR2 (germline): MNHNY, SVGAGI (reference sequence). CDR3 length equals 14 residues. V lost 4 bases and J 9 bases, leaving 18 bases between the germline ends. CDR3 sequence (DNA): TGTGCCAGCAGTTTGGGACAAGCCCCCTTACCCCAGTACTTC. This sequence encodes CASSLGQAPLPQYF.